This entry describes one T cell receptor beta chain. J was trimmed by 1 base and V by 1 base; bases with no gene match: 11. The germline gives CDR1 MDHEN, CDR2 SYDVKM. The length of the CDR3 is 19 residues. Authors' data handling: Using reference gene primer amplification, nucleated cell counts were estimated. The data were produced by immunoSEQ multiplex PCR, yet TCRdb's version contains in-frame clones alone and is incomplete. V, J and clone size derive from that table, while D and trimming were established from the DNA sequence. Of roughly 38,000 clones listed, almost 90% are singletons. This sample is part of a study of blood T cell repertoires in COVID-19.

The sequence derives from a man between 65 and 85 years old with acute or convalescent COVID-19. Sample: peripheral blood. This rearrangement joins TRBV28 to TRBJ1-1; 11 nucleotides align to TRBD1. The CDR3 loop reads CASSLLVGQGDGANTEAFF. In nucleotides, the CDR3 is TGTGCCAGCAGTTTATTGGTGGGACAGGGGGACGGGGCGAACACTGAAGCTTTCTTT. Supplemented by reference TRBV28 and TRBJ1-1, the full variable domain reads DVKVTQSSRYLVKRTGEKVFLECVQDMDHENMFWYRQDPGLGLRLIYFSYDVKMKEKGDIPEGYSVSREKKERFSLILESASTNQTSMYLCASSLLVGQGDGANTEAFFGQGTRLTVV.